These T cell receptor beta chains were read from a single sample in a study of T-cell memory formation after mild COVID-19. TCRdb independently ran MiXCR on the 5' RACE reads; one entry per CDR3 protein. Of fewer than 550,000 distinct CDR3 sequences listed, roughly 20% are singletons. The sample taken for sequencing was PBMCs or a T cell subset sorted from them (not recorded which). The receptor source for this set is an adult woman who had mild COVID-19 (a few samples of this study predate the infection). Cell type and time point are not known. CDR3s include the opening cysteine and the closing phenylalanine or tryptophan. D genes are given only for firm matches. Expanded clones get a size class; other rows say once, few or many, or leave the size out.

j_call: TRBJ1-2
v_call: TRBV5-1
clone_size: .
d_call: .
cdr3_aa: CASSLESPGSRYGYTF
cdr3_nt: TGCGCCAGCAGCTTGGAATCTCCGGGTAGTCGGTATGGCTACACCTTC

j_call: TRBJ1-6
v_call: TRBV5-1
clone_size: .
d_call: .
cdr3_aa: CASSQMYNSPLHF
cdr3_nt: TGCGCCAGCAGCCAGATGTATAATTCACCCCTCCACTTT

j_call: TRBJ2-5
v_call: TRBV25-1
clone_size: .
d_call: TRBD2
cdr3_aa: CASSEWGSGRSQETQYF
cdr3_nt: TGTGCCAGCAGTGAATGGGGCAGCGGGAGGAGCCAAGAGACCCAGTACTTC

j_call: TRBJ2-6
v_call: TRBV30
clone_size: .
d_call: TRBD1
cdr3_aa: CAWTTWDRGVRGANVLTF
cdr3_nt: TGTGCCTGGACTACTTGGGACAGGGGGGTACGTGGGGCCAACGTCCTGACTTTC

j_call: TRBJ2-7
v_call: TRBV12-3/TRBV12-4
clone_size: few
d_call: .
cdr3_aa: CASSVGPGIGYEQYF
cdr3_nt: TGTGCCAGCAGTGTGGGCCCGGGAATCGGGTACGAGCAGTACTTC

j_call: TRBJ1-1
v_call: TRBV7-2
clone_size: few
d_call: TRBD1
cdr3_aa: CASSPGQGRTEAFF
cdr3_nt: TGTGCCAGCAGCCCCGGACAGGGGAGGACTGAAGCTTTCTTT

j_call: TRBJ1-1
v_call: TRBV3-1
clone_size: few
d_call: .
cdr3_aa: CASSLNYGEAFF
cdr3_nt: TGTGCCAGCAGCTTAAATTACGGGGAAGCTTTCTTT

j_call: TRBJ2-7
v_call: TRBV5-1
clone_size: .
d_call: .
cdr3_aa: CASSGDGYEQYF
cdr3_nt: TGCGCCAGCAGCGGGGACGGATACGAGCAGTACTTC

j_call: TRBJ2-1
v_call: TRBV24-1
clone_size: .
d_call: .
cdr3_aa: CATSRADLSYNEQFF
cdr3_nt: TGTGCCACCTCACGGGCGGACCTCTCTTACAATGAGCAGTTCTTC

j_call: TRBJ1-2
v_call: TRBV5-1
clone_size: .
d_call: TRBD1
cdr3_aa: CASSLESSDRGIYGYTF
cdr3_nt: TGCGCCAGCAGCTTGGAATCCTCCGACAGGGGAATTTATGGCTACACCTTC

j_call: TRBJ2-1
v_call: TRBV12-3/TRBV12-4
clone_size: .
d_call: TRBD2
cdr3_aa: CASSLGGLAGYNEQFF
cdr3_nt: TGTGCCAGCAGCCTCGGGGGGCTAGCGGGCTACAATGAGCAGTTCTTC

j_call: TRBJ1-4
v_call: TRBV29-1
clone_size: few
d_call: .
cdr3_aa: CSVEVDGSTNEKLFF
cdr3_nt: TGCAGCGTTGAAGTAGACGGGTCGACTAATGAAAAACTGTTTTTT

j_call: TRBJ2-5
v_call: TRBV7-6
clone_size: few
d_call: TRBD2
cdr3_aa: CASSLPRRGGSSLETQYF
cdr3_nt: TGTGCCAGCAGCTTGCCTCGGCGGGGGGGCTCCTCCCTGGAGACCCAGTACTTC

j_call: TRBJ1-5
v_call: TRBV24-1
clone_size: .
d_call: .
cdr3_aa: CATSSGIGQPQHF
cdr3_nt: TGTGCCACCAGCTCGGGCATAGGTCAGCCCCAGCATTTT

j_call: TRBJ2-7
v_call: TRBV7-6
clone_size: .
d_call: TRBD1
cdr3_aa: CASSLGTGFVEQYF
cdr3_nt: TGTGCCAGCAGCTTAGGGACAGGGTTTGTCGAGCAGTACTTC

j_call: TRBJ2-3
v_call: TRBV4-3
clone_size: few
d_call: TRBD2
cdr3_aa: CASSQVLNFYGRGPDTQYF
cdr3_nt: TGCGCCAGCAGCCAAGTTCTAAACTTCTACGGGAGGGGACCAGATACGCAGTATTTT

j_call: TRBJ2-7
v_call: TRBV6-1
clone_size: few
d_call: .
cdr3_aa: CASSEALLAGEQYF
cdr3_nt: TGTGCCAGCAGTGAAGCGCTGCTAGCAGGGGAGCAGTACTTC

j_call: TRBJ1-5
v_call: TRBV7-2
clone_size: few
d_call: TRBD1
cdr3_aa: CASSPNRGSNQPQHF
cdr3_nt: TGTGCCAGCAGCCCTAACAGGGGTAGCAATCAGCCCCAGCATTTT

j_call: TRBJ1-1
v_call: TRBV7-2
clone_size: few
d_call: .
cdr3_aa: CASSLVKVNTEAFF
cdr3_nt: TGTGCCAGCAGCTTAGTTAAGGTGAACACTGAAGCTTTCTTT

j_call: TRBJ1-2
v_call: TRBV18
clone_size: .
d_call: .
cdr3_aa: CASSSRSVRVHTF
cdr3_nt: TGTGCCAGCTCGTCTAGGTCCGTGAGGGTCCACACCTTC

j_call: TRBJ2-1
v_call: TRBV11-2
clone_size: .
d_call: TRBD2
cdr3_aa: CASSLAGTSGFNEQFF
cdr3_nt: TGTGCCAGCAGCTTAGCTGGGACTAGCGGGTTCAATGAGCAGTTCTTC

j_call: TRBJ1-2
v_call: TRBV29-1
clone_size: few
d_call: TRBD1
cdr3_aa: CSVWRTGDGYTF
cdr3_nt: TGCAGCGTCTGGAGGACAGGGGACGGCTACACCTTC

j_call: TRBJ2-3
v_call: TRBV7-2
clone_size: many
d_call: TRBD2
cdr3_aa: CASSLNRPSSGATDTQYF
cdr3_nt: TGTGCCAGCAGCTTAAACCGACCTTCTAGCGGGGCCACAGATACGCAGTATTTT

j_call: TRBJ1-5
v_call: TRBV19
clone_size: few
d_call: .
cdr3_aa: CASSPTRDLRRVPQHF
cdr3_nt: TGTGCCAGTAGTCCTACGAGGGACCTTAGGAGAGTGCCCCAGCATTTT

j_call: TRBJ1-1
v_call: TRBV7-9
clone_size: .
d_call: .
cdr3_aa: CASSLGLLEAFF
cdr3_nt: TGTGCCAGCAGCTTAGGTCTGTTAGAAGCTTTCTTT

j_call: TRBJ2-5
v_call: TRBV6-6
clone_size: few
d_call: .
cdr3_aa: CASSGPPGVGETQYF
cdr3_nt: TGTGCCAGCAGTGGGCCCCCAGGGGTGGGAGAGACCCAGTACTTC

j_call: TRBJ2-3
v_call: TRBV12-3/TRBV12-4
clone_size: few
d_call: .
cdr3_aa: CASRALTDTQYF
cdr3_nt: TGTGCCAGCAGGGCCCTCACAGATACGCAGTATTTT

j_call: TRBJ2-7
v_call: TRBV5-1
clone_size: many
d_call: .
cdr3_aa: CASSPGASYEQYF
cdr3_nt: TGCGCCAGCAGCCCGGGGGCCTCCTACGAGCAGTACTTC

j_call: TRBJ2-1
v_call: TRBV2
clone_size: .
d_call: TRBD2
cdr3_aa: CASSEPRAGASNEQFF
cdr3_nt: TGTGCCAGCAGTGAGCCCCGAGCGGGAGCTTCCAATGAGCAGTTCTTC

j_call: TRBJ1-1
v_call: TRBV5-1
clone_size: .
d_call: .
cdr3_aa: CASSLENMNTEAFF
cdr3_nt: TGCGCCAGCAGCTTGGAGAACATGAACACTGAAGCTTTCTTT

j_call: TRBJ2-2
v_call: TRBV5-6
clone_size: many
d_call: .
cdr3_aa: CASSLDRTGELFF
cdr3_nt: TGTGCCAGCAGCTTGGACAGGACCGGGGAGCTGTTTTTT

j_call: TRBJ1-4
v_call: TRBV7-9
clone_size: .
d_call: TRBD1
cdr3_aa: CASSSTGRSEKLFF
cdr3_nt: TGTGCCAGCAGCTCGACAGGGAGGTCTGAAAAACTGTTTTTT

j_call: TRBJ2-7
v_call: TRBV7-9
clone_size: many
d_call: TRBD1
cdr3_aa: CASSGGQGGSYEQYF
cdr3_nt: TGTGCCAGCAGCGGGGGACAGGGAGGCTCCTACGAGCAGTACTTC

j_call: TRBJ1-3
v_call: TRBV7-9
clone_size: few
d_call: .
cdr3_aa: CASSPGGAGNTIYF
cdr3_nt: TGTGCCAGCAGTCCCGGAGGGGCTGGAAACACCATATATTTT

j_call: TRBJ2-3
v_call: TRBV24-1
clone_size: many
d_call: TRBD2
cdr3_aa: CATSSPLAGELDTQYF
cdr3_nt: TGTGCCACCAGTTCCCCACTAGCGGGAGAATTAGATACGCAGTATTTT

j_call: TRBJ2-3
v_call: TRBV14
clone_size: .
d_call: .
cdr3_aa: CASSQLEVRTFTQYF
cdr3_nt: TGTGCCAGCAGCCAGCTGGAGGTCCGCACATTTACGCAGTATTTT

j_call: TRBJ2-1
v_call: TRBV7-2
clone_size: few
d_call: .
cdr3_aa: CASSTVSPFQDSFSGQFF
cdr3_nt: TGTGCCAGCAGCACCGTGTCACCCTTCCAGGACTCATTCTCGGGGCAGTTCTTC

j_call: TRBJ2-3
v_call: TRBV5-6
clone_size: .
d_call: .
cdr3_aa: CASSLWGGATDTQYF
cdr3_nt: TGTGCCAGCAGCTTGTGGGGCGGGGCCACAGATACGCAGTATTTT

j_call: TRBJ1-5
v_call: TRBV11-2
clone_size: .
d_call: .
cdr3_aa: CASSLKGDQPQHF
cdr3_nt: TGTGCCAGCAGCTTAAAAGGGGATCAGCCCCAGCATTTT

j_call: TRBJ2-7
v_call: TRBV4-3
clone_size: .
d_call: .
cdr3_aa: CASSQNQGYEQYF
cdr3_nt: TGCGCCAGCAGCCAAAACCAGGGCTACGAGCAGTACTTC

j_call: TRBJ1-6
v_call: TRBV7-9
clone_size: few
d_call: .
cdr3_aa: CASSLEANSPLHF
cdr3_nt: TGTGCCAGCAGCTTAGAGGCGAATTCACCCCTCCACTTT

j_call: TRBJ1-2
v_call: TRBV6-5
clone_size: few
d_call: .
cdr3_aa: CASSYDGGYGYTF
cdr3_nt: TGTGCCAGCAGTTACGATGGCGGCTATGGCTACACCTTC

j_call: TRBJ2-1
v_call: TRBV7-2
clone_size: few
d_call: TRBD1
cdr3_aa: CASSLARTGGWDEQFF
cdr3_nt: TGTGCCAGCAGCTTAGCGAGGACAGGGGGCTGGGATGAGCAGTTCTTC

j_call: TRBJ2-3
v_call: TRBV29-1
clone_size: .
d_call: .
cdr3_aa: CSVLGAHGDTQYF
cdr3_nt: TGCAGCGTTCTGGGGGCGCATGGGGATACGCAGTATTTT

j_call: TRBJ2-7
v_call: TRBV6-1
clone_size: .
d_call: .
cdr3_aa: CASRRGLSSYEQYF
cdr3_nt: TGTGCCAGCAGGAGGGGACTGAGCTCCTACGAGCAGTACTTC

j_call: TRBJ2-1
v_call: TRBV24-1
clone_size: .
d_call: .
cdr3_aa: CATSDSEFYNEQFF
cdr3_nt: TGTGCCACCAGTGATTCTGAGTTCTACAATGAGCAGTTCTTC

j_call: TRBJ2-3
v_call: TRBV12-3/TRBV12-4
clone_size: many
d_call: TRBD2
cdr3_aa: CATLAGLYETDTQYF
cdr3_nt: TGTGCCACCCTAGCGGGTCTCTACGAGACAGATACGCAGTATTTT

j_call: TRBJ1-2
v_call: TRBV6-5
clone_size: .
d_call: .
cdr3_aa: CASSYRDGRIDYGYTF
cdr3_nt: TGTGCCAGCAGTTACAGGGACGGACGGATAGACTATGGCTACACCTTC

j_call: TRBJ2-7
v_call: TRBV5-1
clone_size: .
d_call: .
cdr3_aa: CASSWDDYYEQYF
cdr3_nt: TGCGCCAGCAGCTGGGACGACTACTACGAGCAGTACTTC

j_call: TRBJ2-7
v_call: TRBV3-1
clone_size: .
d_call: .
cdr3_aa: CASSLVNYEQYF
cdr3_nt: TGTGCCAGCAGCCTTGTGAACTACGAGCAGTACTTC

j_call: TRBJ1-2
v_call: TRBV7-9
clone_size: few
d_call: TRBD1
cdr3_aa: CASSKPGTVYVGYTF
cdr3_nt: TGTGCCAGCAGCAAACCGGGGACAGTATATGTGGGCTACACCTTC